The text below deals with one TCR beta chain. As yet, its antigen is unknown. This sample was taken from a study of cytomegalovirus exposure and HLA in healthy donors. Study summary: Earlier findings included some 120 million unique TCR beta sequences obtained from about 180 million T cells. Inside one of the first data releases sat some 85 million unique TCRs taken from HLA-typed donors. Most genotyped donors, approximately 77% of around 370, had Caucasian-associated genetic ancestry. General study findings and limits: Available immune exposure information was restricted to CMV serostatus only.

Primers included in the PCR were 60 Vbeta and 13 Jbeta primers. Using immunoSEQ multiplex PCR, the repertoire was profiled, and TCRdb retains in-frame clones only, with some absent. The data contain approximately 110,000 clones, around 75% of them singletons. There are 14 residues in the CDR3. V lost 3 bases to trimming and J lost 8 bases; unmatched junction nucleotides: 6. Germline V lookup: CDR1 LNHDA, CDR2 SQIVND (reference sequence). The source of this sequence is a man aged 40-55 years in good health and CMV-seronegative. The rearrangement uses TRBV19 and TRBJ2-1; 8 positions match TRBD2. The sequencing sample was made of PBMCs. The CDR3 protein is CASSMRRRGDEQFF. CDR3 nucleotide sequence: TGTGCCAGTAGTATGAGGCGGCGGGGGGATGAGCAGTTCTTC.